This is a list of T cell receptor beta chains from one sample in a study of radiotherapy plus CTLA-4 blockade in lung cancer. Clones were read by immunoSEQ multiplex PCR, and TCRdb kept only the in-frame ones, dropping some. The sample carries 90,000 to 100,000 clones, approximately 80% recorded once. The starting material was peripheral blood, obtained from a patient treated with radiotherapy plus ipilimumab. The receptors here all came from a human donor with non-small cell lung cancer that progressed on radiotherapy plus ipilimumab. Each CDR3 is given with its conserved first and last residue. Fields, in order: J gene, CDR3 length, D gene, clone size, V gene, CDR3 DNA, CDR3 protein. A D gene is named only where the DNA matches it firmly. Clone size is not always given. Where it is, it says once, few, many or a class for expanded clones.

j_gene: TRBJ2-5; len: 17; d_gene: .; abundance: once; v_gene: TRBV10-3; CDR3nt: TGTGCCATCAGTGAGTCGAAACTAACAGGGTCGCAAGAGACCCAGTACTTC; CDR3aa: CAISESKLTGSQETQYF
j_gene: TRBJ2-2; len: 12; d_gene: .; abundance: .; v_gene: TRBV5-1; CDR3nt: TGCGCCAGCAGCTCAAACACCGGGGAGCTGTTTTTT; CDR3aa: CASSSNTGELFF
j_gene: TRBJ2-5; len: 14; d_gene: .; abundance: .; v_gene: TRBV5-1; CDR3nt: TGCGCCAGCAGCTCCGGGACGGGGGCGGAGACCCAGTACTTC; CDR3aa: CASSSGTGAETQYF
j_gene: TRBJ2-1; len: 16; d_gene: TRBD2; abundance: .; v_gene: TRBV4-1; CDR3nt: TGCGCCAGCAGCCAAGATCAACCCGGGAGGGGCGGTGAGCAGTTCTTC; CDR3aa: CASSQDQPGRGGEQFF
j_gene: TRBJ1-2; len: 15; d_gene: TRBD1; abundance: .; v_gene: TRBV19; CDR3nt: TGTGCCAGTAGTCGACAGGGGACAGGGGGCCGTGGCTACACCTTC; CDR3aa: CASSRQGTGGRGYTF
j_gene: TRBJ1-4; len: 9; d_gene: .; abundance: .; v_gene: TRBV5-6; CDR3nt: TGTGCCAGCAGCTTGGAAAACTATTGG; CDR3aa: CASSLENYW
j_gene: TRBJ2-2; len: 14; d_gene: TRBD2; abundance: .; v_gene: TRBV9; CDR3nt: TGTGCCAGCAGCGTAGCGGGAGGATACGGGGAGCTGTTTTTT; CDR3aa: CASSVAGGYGELFF
j_gene: TRBJ2-5; len: 14; d_gene: TRBD1; abundance: .; v_gene: TRBV6-5; CDR3nt: TGTGCCAGCAGTGAGACAGGGGCGTATGAGACCCAGTACTTC; CDR3aa: CASSETGAYETQYF
j_gene: TRBJ1-3; len: 16; d_gene: TRBD1; abundance: .; v_gene: TRBV5-4; CDR3nt: TGTGCCAGCAGCCAAGGACAGGGAGGCTCTGGAAACACCATATATTTT; CDR3aa: CASSQGQGGSGNTIYF
j_gene: TRBJ2-5; len: 14; d_gene: TRBD2; abundance: .; v_gene: TRBV5-1; CDR3nt: TGCGCCAGCTACGCGGGAGGGGGCTCGGAGACCCAGTACTTC; CDR3aa: CASYAGGGSETQYF
j_gene: TRBJ1-1; len: 14; d_gene: TRBD1; abundance: .; v_gene: TRBV11-2; CDR3nt: TGTGCCAGCAGCCCAAGGACAGGGAACACTGAAGCTTTCTTT; CDR3aa: CASSPRTGNTEAFF
j_gene: TRBJ2-2; len: 14; d_gene: .; abundance: .; v_gene: TRBV23-1; CDR3nt: TGCGCCAGCAGTCAATCGAGGTTTACCGGGGAGCTGTTTTTT; CDR3aa: CASSQSRFTGELFF
j_gene: TRBJ2-6; len: 19; d_gene: TRBD2; abundance: .; v_gene: TRBV5-6; CDR3nt: TGTGCCAGCAGCTTTGGGACTAGCGGGAGGGCCTCTGGGGCCAACGTCCTGACTTTC; CDR3aa: CASSFGTSGRASGANVLTF
j_gene: TRBJ2-5; len: 15; d_gene: TRBD2; abundance: once; v_gene: TRBV27; CDR3nt: TGTGCCAGCAATAGAACCGGGACTAGCGGCAAGGCCCAGTACTTC; CDR3aa: CASNRTGTSGKAQYF
j_gene: TRBJ2-3; len: 17; d_gene: .; abundance: .; v_gene: TRBV10-3; CDR3nt: TGTGCCATCAGTGCAAAGATGGACAGACCTTTCACAGATACGCAGTATTTT; CDR3aa: CAISAKMDRPFTDTQYF
j_gene: TRBJ2-2; len: 17; d_gene: TRBD2; abundance: .; v_gene: TRBV11-3; CDR3nt: TGTGCCAGCAGCTTCGATAGCGGGAGTGTGAACACCGGGGAGCTGTTTTTT; CDR3aa: CASSFDSGSVNTGELFF
j_gene: TRBJ1-4; len: 13; d_gene: .; abundance: .; v_gene: TRBV19; CDR3nt: TGTGCCAGCCGGGGTAGACAATTTGAAAAACTGTTTTTT; CDR3aa: CASRGRQFEKLFF
j_gene: TRBJ2-1; len: 13; d_gene: TRBD2; abundance: .; v_gene: TRBV19; CDR3nt: TGTGCCAGTAGTATAGTAGCGGGAGCCGAGCAGTTCTTC; CDR3aa: CASSIVAGAEQFF
j_gene: TRBJ1-6; len: 15; d_gene: .; abundance: .; v_gene: TRBV10-3; CDR3nt: TGTGCCATCAGTGAGTCGCGGGGGCTGAATTCACCCCTCCACTTT; CDR3aa: CAISESRGLNSPLHF
j_gene: TRBJ1-2; len: 16; d_gene: .; abundance: few; v_gene: TRBV7-2; CDR3nt: TGTGCCAGCAGCTTAGTGGGGGTCCAGGCGGGCGGTGGCTACACCTTC; CDR3aa: CASSLVGVQAGGGYTF
j_gene: TRBJ2-1; len: 14; d_gene: .; abundance: .; v_gene: TRBV27; CDR3nt: TGTGCCAGCAGTTACCTGGGTGGGGGCAATGAGCAGTTCTTC; CDR3aa: CASSYLGGGNEQFF
j_gene: TRBJ1-1; len: 17; d_gene: .; abundance: .; v_gene: TRBV4-1; CDR3nt: TGCGCCAGCAGCCAAGATCAATTGGGTCAGATCGAAACTGAAGCTTTCTTT; CDR3aa: CASSQDQLGQIETEAFF
j_gene: TRBJ2-5; len: 14; d_gene: TRBD1; abundance: .; v_gene: TRBV9; CDR3nt: TGTGCCAGCTTTATTGGGACAGGCAAAGGGACCCAGTACTTC; CDR3aa: CASFIGTGKGTQYF
j_gene: TRBJ2-1; len: 16; d_gene: .; abundance: once; v_gene: TRBV6-6; CDR3nt: TGTGCCAGCAACGAGGACTTTCGGAGTTTCTACAATGAGCAGTTCTTC; CDR3aa: CASNEDFRSFYNEQFF
j_gene: TRBJ1-5; len: 14; d_gene: .; abundance: many; v_gene: TRBV19; CDR3nt: TGTGCCAGTAGTCGGTTAGTCGATTCTCAGCCCCAGCATTTT; CDR3aa: CASSRLVDSQPQHF
j_gene: TRBJ2-1; len: 17; d_gene: TRBD2; abundance: .; v_gene: TRBV4-1; CDR3nt: TGCGCCAGCAGCCAAGGTTTACTAGCGGCAATATACAATGAGCAGTTCTTC; CDR3aa: CASSQGLLAAIYNEQFF
j_gene: TRBJ2-3; len: 14; d_gene: .; abundance: .; v_gene: TRBV29-1; CDR3nt: TGCAGCGTTGCTAGGGGCGGGCCCACAGATACGCAGTATTTT; CDR3aa: CSVARGGPTDTQYF
j_gene: TRBJ2-5; len: 13; d_gene: .; abundance: .; v_gene: TRBV18; CDR3nt: TGTGCCAGCTCACCAACTGGCCAAGAGACCCAGTACTTC; CDR3aa: CASSPTGQETQYF
j_gene: TRBJ2-1; len: 16; d_gene: .; abundance: few; v_gene: TRBV9; CDR3nt: TGTGCCAGCAGCCAGAATGCCGGGGGCCAACACAATGAGCAGTTCTTC; CDR3aa: CASSQNAGGQHNEQFF
j_gene: TRBJ1-3; len: 15; d_gene: .; abundance: .; v_gene: TRBV6-5; CDR3nt: TGTGCCACGACCCGGGGCCGTCTCTCTGGAAACACCATATATTTT; CDR3aa: CATTRGRLSGNTIYF
j_gene: TRBJ1-1; len: 13; d_gene: .; abundance: .; v_gene: TRBV6-5; CDR3nt: TGTGCCAGCAGGGAGAGGTGGGTCACTGAAGCTTTCTTT; CDR3aa: CASRERWVTEAFF
j_gene: TRBJ1-1; len: 15; d_gene: .; abundance: few; v_gene: TRBV5-5; CDR3nt: TGTGCCAGCAGCTCCCGCCGCAGCTTAGGCTGGGAAGCTTTCTTT; CDR3aa: CASSSRRSLGWEAFF
j_gene: TRBJ2-3; len: 16; d_gene: TRBD2; abundance: once; v_gene: TRBV9; CDR3nt: TGTGCCAGCAGCGTAGTTGGACTAGCCACCACAGATACGCAGTATTTT; CDR3aa: CASSVVGLATTDTQYF
j_gene: TRBJ1-1; len: 13; d_gene: .; abundance: .; v_gene: TRBV7-6; CDR3nt: TGTGCCAGCAGCTTAGGGCAGGGAACTGAAGCTTTCTTT; CDR3aa: CASSLGQGTEAFF
j_gene: TRBJ1-1; len: 15; d_gene: .; abundance: .; v_gene: TRBV18; CDR3nt: TGTGCCAGCTCACTAATCGAGACACCGAACACTGAAGCTTTCTTT; CDR3aa: CASSLIETPNTEAFF